The 24 T cell receptor beta chains given below trace back to one sample, sequenced in a study of T cell responses to AZD1222 COVID-19 vaccine. Profiled with immunoSEQ multiplex PCR; TCRdb holds only in-frame clones, not every one. Altogether roughly 150,000 clones are present, about 89% being singletons, with the ten largest covering 4.5% to 6%. Specimen: peripheral blood, collected on day 0 of AZD1222 vaccination. The receptors come from an adult in good health.

The chain recombines TRBV28 with TRBJ2-7; 7 bases align to TRBD1. J lost 3 bases, V lost 7 bases, and 3 bases had no gene match. CDR1 and CDR2 from the germline V gene are MDHEN and SYDVKM. There are 12 residues in the CDR3. The CDR3 DNA follows: TGTGCCAGCATTGGGACAGACTACGAGCAGTACTTC. The encoded protein is CASIGTDYEQYF. Looking up the rest from reference TRBV28 and TRBJ2-7 gives the full variable domain: DVKVTQSSRYLVKRTGEKVFLECVQDMDHENMFWYRQDPGLGLRLIYFSYDVKMKEKGDIPEGYSVSREKKERFSLILESASTNQTSMYLCASIGTDYEQYFGPGTRLTVT.

This clone has just one count. The rearrangement uses TRBV5-8 and TRBJ1-3; D is uncertain. Trimming pared 7 bases from V and 0 bases from J, leaving 17 bases between. CDR3 length: 16 amino acids. CDR1 and CDR2 from the germline V gene are SGHTS and YDEGEE. The CDR3 DNA follows: TGTGCCAGCGCTAGTCCCGGCGGAAACTCTGGAAACACCATATATTTT. Translation gives CASASPGGNSGNTIYF.

V is TRBV4-1 and J is TRBJ1-3; D is undetermined. V dropped 1 base and J dropped 4 bases, with 11 bases sitting between them. The CDR3 has 15 amino acids. Looked up from germline, CDR1 is MGHRA and CDR2 is YSYEKL. The CDR3 protein is CASSQGVGYGNTIYF. CDR3 nucleotide sequence: TGCGCCAGCAGCCAAGGGGTAGGGTACGGAAACACCATATATTTT.

The DNA of the CDR3 is TGTGCCAGCAATAGGGCAATTAATCAGCCCCAGCATTTT. It is translated as CASNRAINQPQHF. The rearrangement uses TRBV2 and TRBJ1-5; D is uncertain. V lost 7 bases and J 4 bases, leaving 11 bases between the germline ends. The CDR3 has 13 residues. Per the germline V gene, CDR1 is SNHLY and CDR2 is FYNNEI.

J is TRBJ1-1 and V is TRBV5-1; D ambiguous. CDR1 and CDR2 (germline): SGHRS, YFSETQ. The V gene lost 5 bases and the J gene lost 0 bases, with 8 bases spanning the gap. CDR3 length: 13 residues. DNA of the CDR3: TGCGCCAGCAGTAGAGTAATGAACACTGAAGCTTTCTTT. Its protein is CASSRVMNTEAFF.

The gene calls are TRBV27 and TRBJ2-3; D is ambiguous. V was cut by 3 bases and J by 0 bases, with 7 bases left in between. This CDR3 contains 14 residues. The germline V gene has CDR1 MNHEY and CDR2 SMNVEV (reference sequence). Written as DNA, the CDR3 is TGTGCCAGCAGTTTCGACCGGAGCACAGATACGCAGTATTTT. Amino acid sequence: CASSFDRSTDTQYF.

The rearrangement uses TRBV28 and TRBJ1-2; 7 bases align to TRBD1. Germline CDR1 is MDHEN and CDR2 is SYDVKM. There are 15 residues in the CDR3. Trimming at V came to 4 bases and at J to 7 bases, leaving 12 bases not matched to a gene. The DNA for the CDR3 is TGTGCCAGCAGTTCCAAAGATGCCGGGACAGTTGGCTACACCTTC. Its protein product is CASSSKDAGTVGYTF.

This chain joins TRBV19 and TRBJ1-1; weak D call: TRBD1 (5 bases). The CDR3 length is 16 residues. V was pared by 7 bases and J by 7 bases, with 25 bases between. Germline-derived CDR1 and CDR2 are LNHDA and SQIVND (reference sequence). CDR3 sequence: CASIMTGTPRGGEAFF. CDR3 DNA sequence: TGTGCCAGTATCATGACCGGGACTCCCCGCGGGGGTGAAGCTTTCTTT.

This chain joins TRBV5-5 and TRBJ2-7; D is undetermined. Trimming took off 4 bases at V and 2 bases at J, with 16 bases between the two ends. CDR3 length: 15 residues. Germline CDR1 reads SGHKS; CDR2 reads YYEKEE (reference sequence). The CDR3 sequence: CASSPLPPGTYEQYF. CDR3 coding DNA: TGTGCCAGCAGCCCGCTTCCCCCAGGAACCTACGAGCAGTACTTC.

This clone was detected once. The chain couples TRBV27 to TRBJ2-7; 7 positions agree with TRBD1. This CDR3 comprises 14 residues. CDR1 is MNHEY and CDR2 is SMNVEV in the germline V gene (reference sequence). The V gene end was trimmed by 2 bases and the J gene end by 3 bases; junction bases not matched to a gene: 4. DNA for the CDR3: TGTGCCAGCAGTTTAAAGGGGGCGGGCTACGAGCAGTACTTC. This codes for CASSLKGAGYEQYF.

The rearrangement joins TRBV24-1 to TRBJ1-3; TRBD1 agrees at 9 bases. The germline CDR1 and CDR2 sequences are KGHDR and SFDVKD. The CDR3 length is 17 residues. Trimming removed 3 bases from V and 2 bases from J; junction bases left unmatched: 7. The CDR3 is CATSDVPGQGAGNTIYF. As DNA, the CDR3 is TGTGCCACCAGTGATGTTCCGGGACAGGGAGCTGGAAACACCATATATTTT.

The V call is TRBV6-1, the J call TRBJ2-7, with D perhaps being TRBD1 or TRBD2 (5 bases each). V shed 1 base and J shed 3 bases, with 13 bases lying between them. Germline assignment: CDR1 MNHNS and CDR2 SASEGT. There are 15 residues in the CDR3. As DNA, the CDR3 is TGTGCCAGCAGTGAAGGCGAGGGGACCCACTACGAGCAGTACTTC. This sequence encodes CASSEGEGTHYEQYF.

The V gene is TRBV4-1, the J gene TRBJ1-3; TRBD1 agrees at 8 bases. Germline V gene sequence: CDR1 MGHRA, CDR2 YSYEKL. V trimming: 0 bases; J trimming: 0 bases; junction bases outside the gene matches: 7. This CDR3 is 18 amino acids long. In DNA form, the CDR3 reads TGCGCCAGCAGCCAAGATACAGGGGGACTTGGCTCTGGAAACACCATATATTTT. It codes for CASSQDTGGLGSGNTIYF.

The chain has TRBV6-5 and TRBJ1-4; TRBD1 matches at 9 bases. V dropped 6 bases and J dropped 8; count of bases not matched to a gene: 7. There are 14 residues in the CDR3. Germline values: CDR1 MNHEY, CDR2 SVGAGI. This CDR3 is CASSTGQGREKLFF. The CDR3 DNA reads TGTGCCAGCAGCACCGGACAGGGGAGGGAAAAACTGTTTTTT.

The rearrangement links TRBV18 to TRBJ2-1, with D perhaps matching TRBD2 (6 bases). The CDR3 is 13 amino acids. Trimming shortened V by 4 bases and J by 6 bases, and 10 bases separated the two germline ends. The germline V gene has CDR1 KGHSH and CDR2 LQKENI. Here the CDR3 DNA reads TGTGCCAGCTCACTTTACGGGAGCAATGAGCAGTTCTTC. Its protein is CASSLYGSNEQFF.

CDR3 sequence (DNA): TGTGCCAGCAATACAGGACAGGGTGGGAATTCACCCCTCCACTTT. Translating it yields CASNTGQGGNSPLHF. The J gene is TRBJ1-6, the V gene TRBV28, with 8 bases aligning to TRBD1. Trimming removed 7 bases from V and 7 bases from J; junction bases left unmatched: 9. The CDR3 consists of 15 residues. CDR1 is MDHEN and CDR2 is SYDVKM in the germline V gene.

The chain joins TRBV15 to TRBJ2-7; D perhaps matches TRBD1 (5 bases). CDR1 LNHNV and CDR2 YYDKDF come from the germline V gene (reference sequence). The CDR3 spans 17 residues. Trimming stripped 1 base from V and 3 bases from J, with 19 bases between. CDR3 sequence reads: CATSRALPGQGLYEQYF. The CDR3 DNA reads TGTGCCACCAGCAGAGCCCTTCCCGGACAAGGGCTCTACGAGCAGTACTTC.

The chain recombines TRBV7-9 with TRBJ2-7; D possibly matches TRBD1 or TRBD2 (5 bases each). CDR1 and CDR2 (germline): SEHNR, FQNEAQ (reference sequence). The CDR3 extends over 13 amino acids. The V and J ends lost 3 bases and 6 bases respectively, with 12 bases between them. The CDR3 sequence is CASSFSWDGEQYF. CDR3 DNA sequence: TGTGCCAGCAGCTTCTCCTGGGACGGCGAGCAGTACTTC.

This chain connects TRBV18 to TRBJ2-4, with D perhaps matching TRBD1 (6 bases). The CDR3 runs 14 residues. Germline V gene sequence: CDR1 KGHSH, CDR2 LQKENI. The V and J ends lost 2 bases and 2 bases respectively, with 7 bases between them. This chain's CDR3 is CASSPGGSKNIQYF. In DNA form, the CDR3 reads TGTGCCAGCTCACCAGGGGGCTCCAAAAACATTCAGTACTTC.

For this clone: Other DNA variants within this sample encode the same CDR3. This chain connects TRBV4-3 to TRBJ1-5; tentatively, D is TRBD1 (6 bases). In germline, CDR1 is LGHNA, CDR2 YSLEER. V lost 3 bases and J 6 bases, leaving 9 bases between the germline ends. This CDR3 has 13 residues. The CDR3 DNA follows: TGCGCCAGCAGCCAGGACAGAGGTCAGCCCCAGCATTTT. Translated, it gives CASSQDRGQPQHF.

The chain combines TRBV18 with TRBJ2-7; 12 positions match TRBD2. The V segment lost 2 bases and the J segment 0 bases; nucleotides outside the gene matches: 5. CDR1 KGHSH and CDR2 LQKENI come from the germline V gene. This CDR3 has 17 residues. CDR3 nucleotides: TGTGCCAGCTCACCAGGACTAGCGGGAACCAGCTCCTACGAGCAGTACTTC. This encodes CASSPGLAGTSSYEQYF.

The chain joins TRBV2 to TRBJ1-4; D perhaps matches TRBD1 (5 bases). The CDR3 is made up of 16 amino acids. Looked up from germline, CDR1 is SNHLY and CDR2 is FYNNEI. Between the trimmed V and J ends, which lost 2 bases and 0 bases, there was a span of 10 bases. The CDR3 bases are TGTGCCAGCAGTGAATTTGGCAGGGCAACTAATGAAAAACTGTTTTTT. Translation: CASSEFGRATNEKLFF.

The chain combines TRBV7-8 with TRBJ2-1; 9 positions agree with TRBD2. The germline V gene has CDR1 SGHVS and CDR2 FQNEAQ. After removal of 5 bases from V and 2 bases from J, the junction contained 7 bases not matched to a gene. There are 16 residues in the CDR3. CDR3 nucleotides: TGTGCCAGCAGCCTCCAACTAGCGGGCACCTACAATGAGCAGTTCTTC. Translating it yields CASSLQLAGTYNEQFF. Full variable domain (remainder filled in from reference TRBV7-8 and TRBJ2-1): GAGVSQSPRYKVAKRGQDVALRCDPISGHVSLFWYQQALGQGPEFLTYFQNEAQLDKSGLPSDRFFAERPEGSVSTLKIQRTQQEDSAVYLCASSLQLAGTYNEQFFGPGTRLTVL.

The rearrangement links TRBV5-4 to TRBJ1-2, with 10 bases that match TRBD1. The CDR3 is made up of 15 amino acids. The germline gives CDR1 SGHNT, CDR2 YYREEE (reference sequence). The V segment lost 3 bases and the J segment 8 bases; nucleotides outside the gene matches: 10. The CDR3 here is CASSSPGTGVGGYTF. The CDR3 DNA is TGTGCCAGCAGCTCGCCCGGGACAGGGGTCGGGGGCTACACCTTC.